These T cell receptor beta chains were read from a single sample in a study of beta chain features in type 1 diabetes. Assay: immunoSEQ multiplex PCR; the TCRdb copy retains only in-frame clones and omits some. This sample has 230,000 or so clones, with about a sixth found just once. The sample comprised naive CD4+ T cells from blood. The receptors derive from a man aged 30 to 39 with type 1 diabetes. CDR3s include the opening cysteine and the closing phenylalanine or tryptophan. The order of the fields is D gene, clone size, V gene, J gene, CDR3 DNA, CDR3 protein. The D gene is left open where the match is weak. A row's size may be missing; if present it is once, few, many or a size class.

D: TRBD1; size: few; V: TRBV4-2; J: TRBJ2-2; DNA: TGTGCCAGCAGCCAAGGAGACAGGGATAACACCGGGGAGCTGTTTTTT; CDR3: CASSQGDRDNTGELFF
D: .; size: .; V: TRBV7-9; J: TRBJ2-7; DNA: TGTGCCAGCAGCCAACAGGGCTACGAGCAGTACTTC; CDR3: CASSQQGYEQYF
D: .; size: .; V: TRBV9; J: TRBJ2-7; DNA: TGTGCCAGCAGCGTAAGTACGACGGAGGCCTACGAGCAGTACTTC; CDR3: CASSVSTTEAYEQYF
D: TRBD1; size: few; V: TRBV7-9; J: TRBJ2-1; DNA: TGTGCCAGCAGCTTAGCAATAGCCGGGACAGGGTGGAATGAGCAGTTCTTC; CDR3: CASSLAIAGTGWNEQFF
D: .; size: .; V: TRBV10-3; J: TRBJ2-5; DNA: TGTGCCATCAGTGAGCAAGAGAAGACCCAGTACTTC; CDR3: CAISEQEKTQYF
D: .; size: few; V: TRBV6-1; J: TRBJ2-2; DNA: TGTGCCAGCAGTACCAGCAACACCGGGGAGCTGTTTTTT; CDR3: CASSTSNTGELFF
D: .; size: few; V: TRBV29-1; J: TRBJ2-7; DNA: TGCAGCGGCATCCCGGAGGGGGGCTCCTACGAGCAGTACTTC; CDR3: CSGIPEGGSYEQYF
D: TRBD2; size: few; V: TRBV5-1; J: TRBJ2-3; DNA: TGCGCCAGCAGCTTGGACGAGCGGGGAACCACAGATACGCAGTATTTT; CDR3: CASSLDERGTTDTQYF
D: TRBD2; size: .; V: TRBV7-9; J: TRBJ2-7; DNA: TGTGCCAGCAGCTCCTTCAAAAGCGGGAGACTTCTAATGTGGCAGTACTTC; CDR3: CASSSFKSGRLLMWQYF
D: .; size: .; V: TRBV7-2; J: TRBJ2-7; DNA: TGTGCCAGCAGCTTAAGACAGGTACTCTCCTACGAGCAGTACTTC; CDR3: CASSLRQVLSYEQYF
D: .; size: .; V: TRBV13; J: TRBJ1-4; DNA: TGTGCCAGCAGCTTAACGGGACTTAGGGAAAAACTGTTTTTT; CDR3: CASSLTGLREKLFF
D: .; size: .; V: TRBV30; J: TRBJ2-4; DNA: TGTGCCTGGGAAGCATACGGGACCAAAAACATTCAGTACTTC; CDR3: CAWEAYGTKNIQYF
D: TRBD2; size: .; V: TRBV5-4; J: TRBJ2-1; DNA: TGTGCCAGCAGCTCAGGACTAGCTCCCTACAATGAGCAGTTCTTC; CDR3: CASSSGLAPYNEQFF
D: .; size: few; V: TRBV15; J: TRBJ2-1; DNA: TGTGCCACCAGCAGAGATCTAGGGGCAGAGCAGTTCTTC; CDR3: CATSRDLGAEQFF
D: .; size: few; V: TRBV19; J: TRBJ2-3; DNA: TGTGCCAGTAAGGGCGGAACCGCGTCCACAGATACGCAGTATTTT; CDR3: CASKGGTASTDTQYF
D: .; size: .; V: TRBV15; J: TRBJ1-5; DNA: TGTGCCACCAGCAGAGACAGGAGCTCCGGGCCCCAGCATTTT; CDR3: CATSRDRSSGPQHF
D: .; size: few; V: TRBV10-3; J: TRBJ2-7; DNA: TGTGCCATCAGTGAATGGGACTACGAGCAGTACTTC; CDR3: CAISEWDYEQYF
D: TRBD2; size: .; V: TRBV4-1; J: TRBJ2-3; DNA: TGCGCCAGCAGCCGCCTCGACAGCGGGACTAGCACAGATACGCAGTATTTT; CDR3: CASSRLDSGTSTDTQYF
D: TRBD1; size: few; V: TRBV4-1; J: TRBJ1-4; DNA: TGCGCCAGCAGCCAGCTCCCGGGACAGGCCAGTGAAAAACTGTTTTTT; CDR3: CASSQLPGQASEKLFF
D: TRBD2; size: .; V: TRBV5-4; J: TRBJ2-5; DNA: TGTGCCAGCAGCTTGACTAGCGGGTACCAAGAGACCCAGTACTTC; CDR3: CASSLTSGYQETQYF
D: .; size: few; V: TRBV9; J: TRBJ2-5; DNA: TGTGCCAGCAGCGTTCGAAACGGGATACAAGAGACCCAGTACTTC; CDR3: CASSVRNGIQETQYF
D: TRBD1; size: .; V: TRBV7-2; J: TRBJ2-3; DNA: TGTGCCAGCAGCTTTCAGGGGGCGACGGGAGATACGCAGTATTTT; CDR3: CASSFQGATGDTQYF
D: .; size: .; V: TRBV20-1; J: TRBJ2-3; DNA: TGCAGTGCGCCCAGAGATACGCAGTATTTT; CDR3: CSAPRDTQYF
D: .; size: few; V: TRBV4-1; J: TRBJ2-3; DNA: TGCGCCAGCAGCCAAGATCAGACACGTAGCACAGATACGCAGTATTTT; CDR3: CASSQDQTRSTDTQYF
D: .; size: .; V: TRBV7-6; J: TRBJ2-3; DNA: TGTGCCAGCAGCTCTGACCTCACAGATACGCAGTATTTT; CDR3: CASSSDLTDTQYF
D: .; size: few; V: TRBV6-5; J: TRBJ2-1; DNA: TGTGCCAGCAAAGGGGGTTACAATGAGCAGTTCTTC; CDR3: CASKGGYNEQFF
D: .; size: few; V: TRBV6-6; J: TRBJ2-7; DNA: TGTGCCAGCAGTCACCGGTTCTCCTACGAGCAGTACTTC; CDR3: CASSHRFSYEQYF
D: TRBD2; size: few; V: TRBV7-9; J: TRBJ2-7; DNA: TGTGCCAGCAGCTCTGGGACTAGCGGGATGAAAGAGCAGTACTTC; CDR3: CASSSGTSGMKEQYF
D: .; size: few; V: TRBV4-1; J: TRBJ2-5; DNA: TGCGCCAGCAGCCCCCCAGGGGCCGCCCAAGAGACCCAGTACTTC; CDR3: CASSPPGAAQETQYF
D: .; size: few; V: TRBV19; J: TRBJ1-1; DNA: TGTGCCAGTAGTGGGTCCCGTGGTTTGGAAGCTTTCTTT; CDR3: CASSGSRGLEAFF
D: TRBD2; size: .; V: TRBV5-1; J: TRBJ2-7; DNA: TGCGCCAGCAGCTTGGCCGCTAGCGGGGTAACCTACGAGCAGTACTTC; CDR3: CASSLAASGVTYEQYF
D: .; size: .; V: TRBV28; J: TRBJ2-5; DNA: TGTGCCAGCACCTCCCCGGGGGAGACCCAGTACTTC; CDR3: CASTSPGETQYF
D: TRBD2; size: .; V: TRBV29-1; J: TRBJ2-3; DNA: TGCAGCGTTCTAGCGGACTACGCAGATACGCAGTATTTT; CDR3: CSVLADYADTQYF
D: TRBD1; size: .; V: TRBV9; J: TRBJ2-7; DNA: TGTGCCAGCAGCGCCCGGGACAGGGGGTACGAGCAGTACTTC; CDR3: CASSARDRGYEQYF
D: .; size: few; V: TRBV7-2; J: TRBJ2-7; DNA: TGTGCCAGCAGCTTAGGAGCGGTTAGCTCCTACGAGCAGTACTTC; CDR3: CASSLGAVSSYEQYF
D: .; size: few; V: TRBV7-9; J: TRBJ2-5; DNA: TGTGCCAGCAGCTTGACTAGTGCGGAAGAGACCCAGTACTTC; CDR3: CASSLTSAEETQYF
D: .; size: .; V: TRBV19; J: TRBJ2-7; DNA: TGTGCCAGACAGAAGTCTGATAAACCCTACGAGCAGTACTTC; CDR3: CARQKSDKPYEQYF
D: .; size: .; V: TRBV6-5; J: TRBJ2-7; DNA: TGTGCCAGCGCGACAGGCTACGAGCAGTACTTC; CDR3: CASATGYEQYF
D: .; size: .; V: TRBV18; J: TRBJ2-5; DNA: TGTGCCAGCTCACGACGGAACCAAGAGACCCAGTACTTC; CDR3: CASSRRNQETQYF
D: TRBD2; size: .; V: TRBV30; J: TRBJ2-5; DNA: TGTGCCTGGAGTCCCTTGGGTAGCGGGTTTCAGTACTTC; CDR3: CAWSPLGSGFQYF
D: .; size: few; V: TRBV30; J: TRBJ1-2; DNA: TGTGCCTGGAGTTCGGGCCCTGGCTACACCTTC; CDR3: CAWSSGPGYTF
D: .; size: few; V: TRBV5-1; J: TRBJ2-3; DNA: TGCGCCAGCAGCTTGGCAGTGAGCACAGATACGCAGTATTTT; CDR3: CASSLAVSTDTQYF
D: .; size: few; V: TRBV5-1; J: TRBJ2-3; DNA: TGCGCCAGCAGCTTGGAAGGTCCACAGGGTGCAGATACGCAGTATTTT; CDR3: CASSLEGPQGADTQYF
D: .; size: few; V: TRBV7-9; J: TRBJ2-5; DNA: TGTGCCAGCAGCTTAGGTGGAGCCATAGAGACCCAGTACTTC; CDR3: CASSLGGAIETQYF
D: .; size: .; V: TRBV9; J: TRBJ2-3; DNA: TGTGCCAGCAGCGCGTATAGCGGAACAGATACGCAGTATTTT; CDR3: CASSAYSGTDTQYF